The clone carrying this TCR beta chain was picked up a small number of times. MiXCR, applied by TCRdb to the 5' RACE reads, yields one record per CDR3 protein. The table includes about 75,000 distinct CDR3 sequences, less than 15% detected once. The V gene's germline CDR1 is DFQATT and CDR2 SNEGSKA (reference sequence). The CDR3 is 17 amino acids. Trimming removed 0 bases from V and 5 bases from J, with 23 bases in between. The sample is drawn from a study of spatial heterogeneity in lung cancer. Time point given: sample taken at primary tumor resection. Whole RNA, which was extracted from tumor, nontumor lung tissue or frozen PBMC, was sequenced without any cell sorting.

J is TRBJ2-7 and V is TRBV20-1; D is perhaps TRBD1 or TRBD2 (5 bases each). The TCR was taken from a male donor with early-stage non-small cell lung cancer. The specimen comprised PBMCs, sampled at surgery. CDR3 sequence: CSARDRIRGSRDHEQYF. As DNA, the CDR3 is TGCAGTGCTAGAGATCGTATCCGCGGCTCCCGGGACCACGAGCAGTACTTC.